The 25 T cell receptor beta chains below come from one sample, sequenced in a study of blood T cell repertoires in COVID-19 (dated by TCRdb to the early 2020s). The library was obtained by the immunoSEQ multiplex PCR assay. The source is immuneACCESS, and TCRdb retained only in-frame sequences with V and J called. Part of the clones is not carried over; for the studies checked, unresolved V genes explain less than half of this, and the remainder is unexplained. The sample table records about 220,000 clones; around 80% of these occur just once. In total, the top ten clones hold 9.5% to 15% of the sample. Sequenced material: peripheral blood. These receptors were taken from a human donor in a cohort sampled during active COVID-19.

This chain joins TRBV5-4 and TRBJ2-7, with D maybe TRBD2 (6 bases). The V end lost 9 bases, the J end lost 2 bases, and 24 bases lay between the germline ends. Germline V gene sequence: CDR1 SGHNT, CDR2 YYREEE (reference sequence). The CDR3 covers 16 residues. The CDR3 spells CATGLLGKGEAYEQYF. The CDR3 bases are TGTGCCACCGGACTCTTGGGGAAAGGGGAGGCCTACGAGCAGTACTTC.

The chain joins TRBV6-2 or TRBV6-3 to TRBJ2-1; D is possibly TRBD2 (5 bases). The germline gives CDR1 MNHEY, CDR2 SVGEGT. V lost 6 bases and J 8 bases, leaving 11 bases between the germline ends. The CDR3 runs to 12 residues. The CDR3 DNA sequence: TGTGCCAGCAGCCAAGGGAGCGATGAGCAGTTCTTC. Translated: CASSQGSDEQFF.

The V call is TRBV29-1, the J call TRBJ2-7; possible D gene TRBD2, 5 bases. Germline loops: CDR1 SQVTM, CDR2 ANQGSEA. V was pared by 3 bases and J by 7 bases, with 16 bases between. This CDR3 contains 13 residues. The CDR3 DNA follows: TGCAGCGTTGAGTTGCGGGTGGGTGGGGAGCAGTACTTC. It yields the protein CSVELRVGGEQYF.

Concerning this clone: One junction end disagrees with the germline gene, perhaps due to a read error. The chain's CDR3 is CASSEGGQGPKNIQYF. The CDR3 region has the DNA TGTGCCAGCAGCGAAGGGGGACAGGGGCCCAAAAACATTCAGTACTTC. The chain carries TRBV6-1 and TRBJ2-4; 10 nucleotides match TRBD1. Germline CDR1 is MNHNS and CDR2 is SASEGT. The CDR3 spans 16 residues.

V usage is TRBV18 and J usage is TRBJ1-2, with 8 bases aligning to TRBD1. The junction had 11 bases not matched to a gene; V was cut back by 3 bases and J by 8 bases. The CDR3 has 15 amino acids. Germline V lookup: CDR1 KGHSH, CDR2 LQKENI. The CDR3 protein is CASSPSAQGAGGYTF. For the CDR3, the DNA is TGTGCCAGCTCACCCTCGGCCCAGGGGGCTGGGGGCTACACCTTC.

This chain links TRBV5-5 with TRBJ2-2, with 7 bases identical to TRBD2. V shed 4 bases, J shed 5 bases, and the junction held 2 bases outside the gene matches. The CDR3 runs 13 residues. Germline V gene lookup returns CDR1 SGHKS and CDR2 YYEKEE (reference sequence). The CDR3 loop reads CASSQLATGELFF. CDR3 coding DNA: TGTGCCAGCAGCCAACTAGCGACCGGGGAGCTGTTTTTT.

V is TRBV5-4 and J is TRBJ2-7, with TRBD2 matching over 8 bases. V lost 7 bases and J lost 3; bases outside the gene matches: 9. The CDR3 length is 14 residues. Germline CDR1 is SGHNT and CDR2 is YYREEE (reference sequence). The CDR3 DNA follows: TGTGCCAGCTCCTCGGGGGGGGTCGACTACGAGCAGTACTTC. The encoded protein is CASSSGGVDYEQYF.

The chain recombines TRBV19 with TRBJ1-6; D is perhaps TRBD1 (5 bases). V gave up 5 bases and J gave up 10 bases, with 18 bases separating them. The CDR3 totals 15 residues. CDR1 is LNHDA, CDR2 SQIVND, per germline (reference sequence). CDR3 nucleotide sequence: TGTGCCAGTAGTTCGACGGGGGGGACGGACTCACCCCTCCACTTT. Its protein is CASSSTGGTDSPLHF. Drawing the rest from reference TRBV19 and TRBJ1-6, the complete variable domain is DGGITQSPKYLFRKEGQNVTLSCEQNLNHDAMYWYRQDPGQGLRLIYYSQIVNDFQKGDIAEGYSVSREKKESFPLTVTSAQKNPTAFYLCASSSTGGTDSPLHFGNGTRLTVT.

The chain employs TRBV6-5 and TRBJ1-2; 9 bases map to TRBD1. Germline lookup yields CDR1 MNHEY and CDR2 SVGAGI. The V and J ends lost 5 bases and 8 bases, in that order; junction bases with no gene match: 12. The CDR3 covers 15 residues. CDR3 amino acids: CASSRRYRGRIGYTF. The CDR3 nucleotides are TGTGCCAGCAGTAGACGTTACAGGGGGCGAATCGGCTACACCTTC.

This clone has a handful of counts. This chain uses TRBV6-4 with TRBJ2-7, with a possible D match to TRBD2 (5 bases). In germline, CDR1 is MRHNA, CDR2 SNTAGT. This CDR3 is 12 amino acids long. Trimming cost V 11 bases and J 1 base, with 12 bases left between them. The CDR3 DNA reads TGTGCCTGGGAGAGGTGGTCCTACGAGCAGTACTTC. Its protein is CAWERWSYEQYF.

This chain uses TRBV6-1 with TRBJ1-3; D is uncertain. V lost 3 bases and J 3 bases, leaving 6 bases between the germline ends. The CDR3 is 13 residues long. Germline V lookup: CDR1 MNHNS, CDR2 SASEGT. This CDR3 is CASSEADGNTIYF. CDR3 DNA: TGTGCCAGCAGTGAGGCGGATGGAAACACCATATATTTT.

V is TRBV5-1 and J is TRBJ2-2; tentative D call: TRBD2 (5 bases). This CDR3 comprises 15 residues. V was pared by 0 bases and J by 6 bases, with 12 bases between. Germline V gene data show CDR1 as SGHRS and CDR2 as YFSETQ. The CDR3 reads CASSLDGSGAGELFF. In DNA, the CDR3 is TGCGCCAGCAGCTTGGACGGCAGCGGTGCCGGGGAGCTGTTTTTT.

This chain joins TRBV28 and TRBJ1-2; 7 positions agree with TRBD1. Germline trimming cut 7 bases from V and 4 bases from J; bases unmatched to any gene: 6. Germline V gene sequence: CDR1 MDHEN, CDR2 SYDVKM. The CDR3 spans 13 residues. The CDR3 coding sequence is TGTGCCAGCACCAACCGACAGGGCTATGGCTACACCTTC. Translation gives CASTNRQGYGYTF.

Here the CDR3 reads CASSLESAGGLGEQFF. The CDR3 DNA is TGTGCCAGCAGCTTAGAGTCTGCGGGAGGGCTAGGGGAGCAGTTCTTC. The chain has TRBV11-3 and TRBJ2-1; 9 positions agree with TRBD2. CDR1 is SGHNT, CDR2 YENEEA, per germline. CDR3 length: 16 residues. The V and J ends lost 0 bases and 10 bases, in that order; junction bases with no gene match: 10.

This chain uses TRBV24-1 with TRBJ1-2; 9 bases are a match to TRBD1. Germline V gene lookup returns CDR1 KGHDR and CDR2 SFDVKD. The CDR3 is made up of 14 amino acids. J gave up 8 bases and V 4 bases, and 7 bases lay outside the gene matches. This CDR3 reads CATSEAGQGGGYTF. The CDR3 DNA sequence: TGTGCCACCAGTGAGGCGGGACAGGGTGGCGGCTACACCTTC.

This clone was seen many times. V gene TRBV11-2 combines with J gene TRBJ1-1, with D tentatively TRBD1 (6 bases). V lost 2 bases and J lost 2, with 12 bases in between. Germline-derived CDR1 and CDR2 are SGHAT and FQNNGV. This CDR3 is built from 15 residues. This CDR3 reads CASSLTPGDNTEAFF. DNA of the CDR3: TGTGCCAGCAGCTTAACCCCAGGGGATAACACTGAAGCTTTCTTT.

The chain is built from TRBV6-1 and TRBJ1-2; 7 bases map to TRBD1. V shed 2 bases, J shed 6 bases, and the junction held 3 bases outside the gene matches. Germline V gene sequence: CDR1 MNHNS, CDR2 SASEGT. CDR3 length equals 13 residues. In nucleotides, the CDR3 is TGTGCCAGCAGTGAATCCCAGGGGGATGGCTACACCTTC. It specifies CASSESQGDGYTF.

The genes are TRBV2 and TRBJ1-2; 7 nucleotides agree with TRBD1. V was pared by 7 bases and J by 8 bases, with 7 bases of the junction left unmatched. Germline loops: CDR1 SNHLY, CDR2 FYNNEI. There are 12 residues in the CDR3. CDR3 nucleotides: TGTGCCAGCACCGGACAGGACGGCGGCTACACCTTC. It is translated as CASTGQDGGYTF.

The chain employs TRBV5-8 and TRBJ1-2; TRBD1 is a possible D gene (5 bases). The germline V and J ends were trimmed by 4 bases and 7 bases, with 14 bases remaining between them. Germline CDR1 and CDR2: SGHTS and YDEGEE. The CDR3 extends over 13 amino acids. The CDR3 is CASSPDGHFGYTF. The CDR3, as DNA: TGTGCCAGCAGCCCGGATGGACATTTTGGCTACACCTTC.

The chain has TRBV4-3 and TRBJ1-1; no firm D call. There are 14 residues in the CDR3. CDR1 LGHNA and CDR2 YSLEER come from the germline V gene. V lost 1 base and J lost 4, with 10 bases in between. CDR3 sequence (DNA): TGCGCCAGCAGCCAAGCCATGGTGAGCACTGAAGCTTTCTTT. This sequence encodes CASSQAMVSTEAFF.

V and J are TRBV7-3 and TRBJ2-1, with 12 bases fitting TRBD2. The CDR3 runs to 17 residues. The germline CDR1 and CDR2 sequences are SGHTA and FQGTGA. V gave up 2 bases and J gave up 1 base; unmatched junction bases: 3. The CDR3 is CASSLPTSGGSYNEQFF. CDR3 DNA: TGTGCCAGCAGCTTACCGACTAGCGGGGGTTCCTACAATGAGCAGTTCTTC.

Comment on this clone: The identical CDR3 is also encoded by other nucleotide sequences in the sample. V usage is TRBV11-1 and J usage is TRBJ1-2, with D possibly TRBD1 on 6 matching bases. The CDR3 has 14 residues. V lost 3 bases and J 4 bases, leaving 12 bases between the germline ends. CDR1 and CDR2 (germline): SGHAT, FQDESV (reference sequence). CDR3 nucleotides: TGTGCCAGCAGCTTTGGGCAGGGGCCCTATGGCTACACCTTC. Residues: CASSFGQGPYGYTF.

The V call is TRBV6-1, the J call TRBJ1-5; a weak D match, TRBD1 (6 bases). Trimming pared 1 base from V and 5 bases from J, leaving 12 bases between. The CDR3 sequence is 15 residues long. Germline V gene sequence: CDR1 MNHNS, CDR2 SASEGT. CDR3 coding DNA: TGTGCCAGCAGTGAAGGAGGGGGTTGGGATCAGCCCCAGCATTTT. This encodes CASSEGGGWDQPQHF.

This clone was observed once. The V call is TRBV9, the J call TRBJ1-2; 9 bases map to TRBD1. From germline, CDR1 is SGDLS and CDR2 YYNGEE. V shed 0 bases, J shed 8 bases, and the junction held 8 bases outside the gene matches. The CDR3 spans 15 residues. Written as DNA, the CDR3 is TGTGCCAGCAGCGTAGCTGGACAGGGGATGGGGGGCTACACCTTC. It codes for CASSVAGQGMGGYTF.

V usage is TRBV2 and J usage is TRBJ2-7; 10 nucleotides align to TRBD1. Trimming removed 7 bases from V and 3 bases from J; junction bases left unmatched: 6. CDR3 length equals 14 residues. The germline V gene has CDR1 SNHLY and CDR2 FYNNEI. Here the CDR3 reads CASKKTGGVYEQYF. The CDR3 DNA is TGTGCCAGCAAGAAGACAGGGGGCGTCTACGAGCAGTACTTC.